The text below deals with one T cell receptor beta chain. Its target is not known. The germline V gene has CDR1 ENHRY and CDR2 SYGVKD. This CDR3 contains 14 residues. The V end was cut by 5 bases, the J end by 7 bases, with 15 bases between. This table comes from immunoSEQ multiplex PCR, and its TCRdb copy is limited to in-frame clones, with some not included. The sample has fewer than 120,000 clones, approximately 90% seen once. This entry belongs to a study of T cell responses to AZD1222 COVID-19 vaccine. In the study overall: The analysis combined second doses at about 4 or about 12 weeks. Notes on the study in general: In the spike-specific TCR repertoire, nearly half reportedly target unmutated variant regions.

The source was peripheral blood, collected on day 0 of AZD1222 vaccination. The chain uses TRBV10-3 and TRBJ2-1; D perhaps matches TRBD2 (6 bases). The TCR originated in an adult in good health. The CDR3 here is CAISFGGSMNEQFF. The CDR3 nucleotides are TGTGCCATCAGTTTTGGGGGGAGTATGAATGAGCAGTTCTTC.